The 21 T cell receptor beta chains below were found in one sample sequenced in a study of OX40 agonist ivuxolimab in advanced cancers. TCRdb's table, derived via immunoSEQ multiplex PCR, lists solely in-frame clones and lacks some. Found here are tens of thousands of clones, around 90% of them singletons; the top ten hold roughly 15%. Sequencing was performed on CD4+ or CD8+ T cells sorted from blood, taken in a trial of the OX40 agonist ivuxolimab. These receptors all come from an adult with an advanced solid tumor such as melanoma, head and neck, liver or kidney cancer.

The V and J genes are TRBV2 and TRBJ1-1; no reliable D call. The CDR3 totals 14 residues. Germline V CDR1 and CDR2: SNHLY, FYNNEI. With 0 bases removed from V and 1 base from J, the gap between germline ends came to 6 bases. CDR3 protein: CASSEARRNTEAFF. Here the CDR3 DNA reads TGTGCCAGCAGTGAAGCTAGGAGGAACACTGAAGCTTTCTTT.

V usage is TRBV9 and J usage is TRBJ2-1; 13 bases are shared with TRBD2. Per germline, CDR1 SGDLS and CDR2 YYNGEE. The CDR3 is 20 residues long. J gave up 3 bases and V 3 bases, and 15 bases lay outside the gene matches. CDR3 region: CASSATSGTSGIYRYNEQFF. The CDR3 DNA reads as TGTGCCAGCAGCGCTACCAGTGGGACTAGCGGGATTTATCGCTACAATGAGCAGTTCTTC.

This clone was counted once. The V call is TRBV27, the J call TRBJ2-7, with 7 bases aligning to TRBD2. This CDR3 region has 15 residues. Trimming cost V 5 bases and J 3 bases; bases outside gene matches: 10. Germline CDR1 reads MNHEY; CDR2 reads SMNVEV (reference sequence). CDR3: CASSPSGIVRYEQYF. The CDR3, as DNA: TGTGCCAGCAGTCCGAGCGGGATCGTTCGCTACGAGCAGTACTTC.

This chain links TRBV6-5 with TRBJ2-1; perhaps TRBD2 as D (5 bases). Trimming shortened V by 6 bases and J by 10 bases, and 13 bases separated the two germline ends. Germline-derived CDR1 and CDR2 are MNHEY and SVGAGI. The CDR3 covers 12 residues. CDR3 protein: CASRSGGPEQFF. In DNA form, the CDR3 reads TGTGCCAGCAGATCAGGAGGACCCGAGCAGTTCTTC.

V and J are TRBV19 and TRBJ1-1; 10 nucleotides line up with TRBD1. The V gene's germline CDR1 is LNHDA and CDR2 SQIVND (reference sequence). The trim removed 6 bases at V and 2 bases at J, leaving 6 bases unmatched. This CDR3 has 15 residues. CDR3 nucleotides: TGTGCCAGTAGGATATGGGACAGGGGTAACACTGAAGCTTTCTTT. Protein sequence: CASRIWDRGNTEAFF.

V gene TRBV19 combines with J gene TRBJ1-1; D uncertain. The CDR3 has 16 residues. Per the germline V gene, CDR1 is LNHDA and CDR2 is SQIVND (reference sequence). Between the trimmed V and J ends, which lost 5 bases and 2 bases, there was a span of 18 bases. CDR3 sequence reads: CASSPGSYPQNTEAFF. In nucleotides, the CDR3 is TGTGCCAGTAGTCCGGGATCCTATCCCCAAAACACTGAAGCTTTCTTT.

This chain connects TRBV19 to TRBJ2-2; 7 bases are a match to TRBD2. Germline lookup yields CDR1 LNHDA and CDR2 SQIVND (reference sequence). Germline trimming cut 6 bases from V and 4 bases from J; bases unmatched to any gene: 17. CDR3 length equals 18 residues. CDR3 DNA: TGTGCCAGTAGGAATCGCCGGGGAGGGTTTATGTCCACCGGGGAGCTGTTTTTT. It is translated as CASRNRRGGFMSTGELFF.

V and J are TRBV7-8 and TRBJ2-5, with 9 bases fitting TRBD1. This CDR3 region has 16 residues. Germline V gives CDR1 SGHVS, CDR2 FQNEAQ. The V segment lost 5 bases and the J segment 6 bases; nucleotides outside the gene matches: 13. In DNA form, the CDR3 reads TGTGCCAGCAGCCCCGGTGTGGGACAGGGTGTGAAGACCCAGTACTTC. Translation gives CASSPGVGQGVKTQYF.

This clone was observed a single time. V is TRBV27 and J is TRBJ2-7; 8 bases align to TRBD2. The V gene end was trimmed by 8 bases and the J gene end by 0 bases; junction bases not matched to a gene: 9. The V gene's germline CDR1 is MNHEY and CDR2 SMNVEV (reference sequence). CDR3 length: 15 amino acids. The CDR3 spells CASRPDSGSSYEQYF. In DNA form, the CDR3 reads TGTGCCAGCCGACCGGACAGCGGGAGCTCCTACGAGCAGTACTTC.

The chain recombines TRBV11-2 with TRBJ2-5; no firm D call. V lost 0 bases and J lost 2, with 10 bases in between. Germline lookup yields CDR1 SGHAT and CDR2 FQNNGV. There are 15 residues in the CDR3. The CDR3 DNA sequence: TGTGCCAGCAGCTTAGAATTCGGTTTGCAAGAGACCCAGTACTTC. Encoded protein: CASSLEFGLQETQYF.

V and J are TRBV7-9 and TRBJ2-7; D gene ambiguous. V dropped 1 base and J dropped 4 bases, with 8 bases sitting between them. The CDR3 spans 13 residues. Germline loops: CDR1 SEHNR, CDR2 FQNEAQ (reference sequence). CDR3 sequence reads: CASSLGSRYEQYF. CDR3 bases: TGTGCCAGCAGCTTAGGAAGTCGGTACGAGCAGTACTTC.

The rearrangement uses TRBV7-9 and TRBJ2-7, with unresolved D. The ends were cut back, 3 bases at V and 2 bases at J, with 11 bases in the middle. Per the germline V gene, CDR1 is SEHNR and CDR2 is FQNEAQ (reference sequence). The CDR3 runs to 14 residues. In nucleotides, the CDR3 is TGTGCCAGCAGCTTTAGCCGCCAAGCCTACGAGCAGTACTTC. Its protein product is CASSFSRQAYEQYF.

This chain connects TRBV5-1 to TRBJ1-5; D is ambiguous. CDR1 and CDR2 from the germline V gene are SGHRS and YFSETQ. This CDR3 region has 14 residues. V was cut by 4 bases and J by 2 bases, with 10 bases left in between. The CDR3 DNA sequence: TGCGCCAGCAGCCAGGACGGCGGCAATCAGCCCCAGCATTTT. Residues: CASSQDGGNQPQHF.

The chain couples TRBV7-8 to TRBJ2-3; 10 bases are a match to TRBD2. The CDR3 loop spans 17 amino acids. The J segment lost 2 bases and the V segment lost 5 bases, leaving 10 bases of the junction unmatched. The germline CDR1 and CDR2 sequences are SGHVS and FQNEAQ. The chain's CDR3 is CASSPRLAGGYTDTQYF. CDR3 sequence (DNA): TGTGCCAGCAGCCCCCGACTAGCGGGCGGATACACAGATACGCAGTATTTT.

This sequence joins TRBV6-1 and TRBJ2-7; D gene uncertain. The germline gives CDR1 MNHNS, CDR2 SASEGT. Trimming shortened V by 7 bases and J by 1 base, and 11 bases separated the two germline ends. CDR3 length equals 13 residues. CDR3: CASTLGKSYEQYF. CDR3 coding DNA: TGTGCCAGCACCCTAGGAAAGTCCTACGAGCAGTACTTC.

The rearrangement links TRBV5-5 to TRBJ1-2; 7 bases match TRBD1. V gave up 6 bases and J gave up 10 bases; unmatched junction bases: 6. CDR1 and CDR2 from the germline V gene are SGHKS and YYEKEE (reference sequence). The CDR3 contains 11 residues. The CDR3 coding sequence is TGTGCCAGCACACCAGGGGGACTCTACACCTTC. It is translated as CASTPGGLYTF.

CDR3 region: CASSMTGDYNEQYF. CDR3 bases: TGTGCCAGCAGTATGACAGGGGACTATAACGAGCAGTACTTC. The rearrangement links TRBV6-6 to TRBJ2-7; D possibly corresponds to TRBD1 (8 bases). In germline, CDR1 is MNHNY, CDR2 SVGAGI (reference sequence). Trimming shortened V by 5 bases and J by 5 bases, and 16 bases separated the two germline ends. The CDR3 is 14 residues long.

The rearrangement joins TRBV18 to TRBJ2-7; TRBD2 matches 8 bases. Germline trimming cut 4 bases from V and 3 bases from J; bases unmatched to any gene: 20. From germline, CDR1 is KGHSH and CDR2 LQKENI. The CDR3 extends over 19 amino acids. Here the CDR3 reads CASSRYQLGSGIDYYEQYF. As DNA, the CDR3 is TGTGCCAGCTCACGGTACCAGCTTGGTAGCGGGATCGACTACTACGAGCAGTACTTC.

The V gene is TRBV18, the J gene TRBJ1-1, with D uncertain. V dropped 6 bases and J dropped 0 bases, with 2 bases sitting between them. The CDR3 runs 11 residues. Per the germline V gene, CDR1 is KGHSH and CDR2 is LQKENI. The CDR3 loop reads CASSVNTEAFF. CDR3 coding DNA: TGTGCCAGCTCTGTGAACACTGAAGCTTTCTTT.

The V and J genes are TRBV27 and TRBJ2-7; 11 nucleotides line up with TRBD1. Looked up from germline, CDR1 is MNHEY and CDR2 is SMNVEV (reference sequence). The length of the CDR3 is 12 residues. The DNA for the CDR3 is TGTTCCTCGGGACAGGGGGCCTACGAGCAGTACTTC. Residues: CSSGQGAYEQYF.

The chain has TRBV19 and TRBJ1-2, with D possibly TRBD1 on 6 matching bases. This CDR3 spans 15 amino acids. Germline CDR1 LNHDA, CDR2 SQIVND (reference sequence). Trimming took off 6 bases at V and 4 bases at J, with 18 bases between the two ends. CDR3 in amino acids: CASSTSGTGTYGYTF. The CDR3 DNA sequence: TGTGCCAGTAGCACCTCCGGCACAGGGACCTATGGCTACACCTTC. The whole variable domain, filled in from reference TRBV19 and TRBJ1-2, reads DGGITQSPKYLFRKEGQNVTLSCEQNLNHDAMYWYRQDPGQGLRLIYYSQIVNDFQKGDIAEGYSVSREKKESFPLTVTSAQKNPTAFYLCASSTSGTGTYGYTFGSGTRLTVV.